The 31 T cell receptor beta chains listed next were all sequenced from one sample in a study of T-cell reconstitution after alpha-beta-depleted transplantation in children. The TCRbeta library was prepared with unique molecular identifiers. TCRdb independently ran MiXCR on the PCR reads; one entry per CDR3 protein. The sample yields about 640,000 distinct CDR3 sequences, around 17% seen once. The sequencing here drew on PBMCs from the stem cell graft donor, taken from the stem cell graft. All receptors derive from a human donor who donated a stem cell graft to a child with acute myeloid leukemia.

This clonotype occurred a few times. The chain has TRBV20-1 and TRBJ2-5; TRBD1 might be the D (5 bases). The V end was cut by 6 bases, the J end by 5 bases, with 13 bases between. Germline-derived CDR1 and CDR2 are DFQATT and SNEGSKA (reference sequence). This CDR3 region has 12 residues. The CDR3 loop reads CSALRDTETQYF. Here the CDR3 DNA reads TGCAGTGCCCTCAGGGATACCGAGACCCAGTACTTC.

As DNA, the CDR3 is TGCGCCAGCAGTGCTAGCGGGGTCACAGATACGCAGTATTTT. Translation: CASSASGVTDTQYF. This rearrangement joins TRBV10-2 to TRBJ2-3, with 9 bases identical to TRBD2. The trim removed 4 bases at V and 2 bases at J, leaving 1 base unmatched. There are 14 residues in the CDR3. In germline, CDR1 is WSHSY, CDR2 SAAADI.

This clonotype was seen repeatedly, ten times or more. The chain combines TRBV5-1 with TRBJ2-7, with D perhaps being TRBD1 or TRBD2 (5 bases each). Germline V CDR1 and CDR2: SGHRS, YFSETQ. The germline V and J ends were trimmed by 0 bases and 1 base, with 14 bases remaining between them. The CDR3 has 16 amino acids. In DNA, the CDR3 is TGCGCCAGCAGCTTGGGCGCGTTAGGGGAGTCCTACGAGCAGTACTTC. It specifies CASSLGALGESYEQYF.

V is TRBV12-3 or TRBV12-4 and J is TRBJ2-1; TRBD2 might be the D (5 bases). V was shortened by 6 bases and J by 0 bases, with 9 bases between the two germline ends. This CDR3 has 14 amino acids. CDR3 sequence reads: CASRFRDSYNEQFF. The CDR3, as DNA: TGTGCCAGCAGATTCCGGGACTCCTACAATGAGCAGTTCTTC.

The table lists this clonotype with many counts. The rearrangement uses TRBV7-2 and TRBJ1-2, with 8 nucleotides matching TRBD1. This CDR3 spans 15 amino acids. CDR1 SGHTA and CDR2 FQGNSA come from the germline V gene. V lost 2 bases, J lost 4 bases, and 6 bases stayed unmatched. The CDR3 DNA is TGTGCCAGCAGCTTACAGGGGGCGAAGAGCTATGGCTACACCTTC. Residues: CASSLQGAKSYGYTF.

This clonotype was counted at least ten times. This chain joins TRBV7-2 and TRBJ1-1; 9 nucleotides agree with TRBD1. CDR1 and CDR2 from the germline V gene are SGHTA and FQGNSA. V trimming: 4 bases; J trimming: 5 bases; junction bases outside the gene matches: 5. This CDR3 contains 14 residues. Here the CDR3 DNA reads TGTGCCAGCAGCTCAGGGACAGGGAGGACTGAAGCTTTCTTT. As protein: CASSSGTGRTEAFF.

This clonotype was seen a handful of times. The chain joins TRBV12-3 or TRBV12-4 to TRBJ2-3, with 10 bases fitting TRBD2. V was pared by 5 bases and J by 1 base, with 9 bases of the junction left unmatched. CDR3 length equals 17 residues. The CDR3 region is CASSRRAGGLRTDTQYF. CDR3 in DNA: TGTGCCAGCAGTCGGCGAGCGGGGGGGCTTCGCACAGATACGCAGTATTTT.

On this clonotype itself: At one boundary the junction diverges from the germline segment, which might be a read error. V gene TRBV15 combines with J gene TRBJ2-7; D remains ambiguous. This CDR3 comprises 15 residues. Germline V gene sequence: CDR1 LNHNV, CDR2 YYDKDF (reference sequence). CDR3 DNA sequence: TGTGCCACCAGCAGATCCGTTTTGGAGTCCTACGAGCGGTACTTC. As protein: CATSRSVLESYERYF.

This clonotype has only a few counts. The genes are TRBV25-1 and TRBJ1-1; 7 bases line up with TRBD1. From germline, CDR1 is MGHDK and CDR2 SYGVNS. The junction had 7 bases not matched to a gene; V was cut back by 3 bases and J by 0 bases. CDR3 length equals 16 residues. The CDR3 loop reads CASSDHATGMNTEAFF. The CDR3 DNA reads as TGTGCCAGCAGTGACCACGCGACAGGGATGAACACTGAAGCTTTCTTT.

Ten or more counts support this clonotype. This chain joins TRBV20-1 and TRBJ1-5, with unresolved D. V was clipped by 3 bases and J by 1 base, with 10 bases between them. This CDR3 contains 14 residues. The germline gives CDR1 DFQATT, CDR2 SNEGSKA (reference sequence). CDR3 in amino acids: CSARETASNQPQHF. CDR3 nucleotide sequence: TGCAGTGCTAGGGAAACAGCCAGCAATCAGCCCCAGCATTTT.

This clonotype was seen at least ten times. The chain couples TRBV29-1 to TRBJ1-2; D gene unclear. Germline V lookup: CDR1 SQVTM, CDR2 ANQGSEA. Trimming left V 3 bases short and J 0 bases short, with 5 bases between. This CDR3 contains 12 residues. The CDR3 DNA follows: TGCAGCGTTGAGGAAGCTAACTATGGCTACACCTTC. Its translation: CSVEEANYGYTF. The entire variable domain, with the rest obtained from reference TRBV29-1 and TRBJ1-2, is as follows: SAVISQKPSRDICQRGTSLTIQCQVDSQVTMMFWYRQQPGQSLTLIATANQGSEATYESGFVIDKFPISRPNLTFSTLTVSNMSPEDSSIYLCSVEEANYGYTFGSGTRLTVV.

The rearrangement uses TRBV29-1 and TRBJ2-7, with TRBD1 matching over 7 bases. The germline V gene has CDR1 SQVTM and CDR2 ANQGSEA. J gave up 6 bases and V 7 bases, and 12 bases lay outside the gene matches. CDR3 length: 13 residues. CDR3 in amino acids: CSGLSGTDSEQYF. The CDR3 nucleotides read TGCAGCGGATTATCCGGGACAGACAGCGAGCAGTACTTC.

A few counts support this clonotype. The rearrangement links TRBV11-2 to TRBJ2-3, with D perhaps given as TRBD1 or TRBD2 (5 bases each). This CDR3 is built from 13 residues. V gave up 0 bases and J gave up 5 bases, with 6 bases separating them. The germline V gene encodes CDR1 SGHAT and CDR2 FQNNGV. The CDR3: CASSLDGGDTQYF. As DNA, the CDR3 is TGTGCCAGCAGCTTAGATGGGGGAGATACGCAGTATTTT.

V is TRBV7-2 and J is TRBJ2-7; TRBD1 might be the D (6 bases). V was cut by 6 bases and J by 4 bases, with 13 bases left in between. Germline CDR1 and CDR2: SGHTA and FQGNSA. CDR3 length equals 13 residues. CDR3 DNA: TGTGCCAGCAGTAAGGACAGAGCTTACGAGCAGTACTTC. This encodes CASSKDRAYEQYF. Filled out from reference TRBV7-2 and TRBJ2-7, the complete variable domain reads GAGVSQSPSNKVTEKGKDVELRCDPISGHTALYWYRQSLGQGLEFLIYFQGNSAPDKSGLPSDRFSAERTGGSVSTLTIQRTQQEDSAVYLCASSKDRAYEQYFGPGTRLTVT.

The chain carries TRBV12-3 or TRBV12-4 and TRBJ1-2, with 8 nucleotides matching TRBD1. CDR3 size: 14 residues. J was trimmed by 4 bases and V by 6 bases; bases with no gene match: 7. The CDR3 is CASRPWTGSYGYTF. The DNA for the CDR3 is TGTGCCAGCAGACCCTGGACAGGGAGCTATGGCTACACCTTC.

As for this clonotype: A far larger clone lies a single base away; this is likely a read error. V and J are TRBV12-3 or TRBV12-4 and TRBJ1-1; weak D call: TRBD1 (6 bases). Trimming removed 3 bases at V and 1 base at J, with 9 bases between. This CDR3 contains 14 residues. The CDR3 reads CASSFVRGNTEAFF. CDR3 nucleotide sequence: TGTGCCAGCAGTTTTGTCAGGGGGAACACTGAAGCTTTCTTT.

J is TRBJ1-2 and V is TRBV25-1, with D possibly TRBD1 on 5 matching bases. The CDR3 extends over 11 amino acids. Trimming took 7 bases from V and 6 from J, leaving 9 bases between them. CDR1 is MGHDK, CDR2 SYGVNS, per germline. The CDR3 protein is CASTGLHGYTF. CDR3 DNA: TGTGCCAGCACGGGGCTTCATGGCTACACCTTC.

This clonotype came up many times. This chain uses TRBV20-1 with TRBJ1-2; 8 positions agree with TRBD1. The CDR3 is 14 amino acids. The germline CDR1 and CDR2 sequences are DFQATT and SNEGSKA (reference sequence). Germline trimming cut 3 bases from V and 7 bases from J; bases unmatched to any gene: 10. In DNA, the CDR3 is TGCAGTGCTAGTAAACCGGGACAGGCACGTGGCTACACCTTC. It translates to CSASKPGQARGYTF.

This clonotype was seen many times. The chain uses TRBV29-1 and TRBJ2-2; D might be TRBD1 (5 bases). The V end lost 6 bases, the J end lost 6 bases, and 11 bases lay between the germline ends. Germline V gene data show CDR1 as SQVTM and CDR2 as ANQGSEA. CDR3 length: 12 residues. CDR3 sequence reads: CSVRTTPGELFF. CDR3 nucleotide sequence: TGCAGCGTCCGGACAACACCCGGGGAGCTGTTTTTT.

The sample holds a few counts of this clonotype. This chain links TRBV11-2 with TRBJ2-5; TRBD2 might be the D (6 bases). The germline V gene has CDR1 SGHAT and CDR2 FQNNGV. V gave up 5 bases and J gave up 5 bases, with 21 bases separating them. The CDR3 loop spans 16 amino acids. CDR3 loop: CASSRRLTSSRETQYF. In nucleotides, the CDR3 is TGTGCCAGCAGCCGACGTTTGACTAGTTCAAGGGAGACCCAGTACTTC.

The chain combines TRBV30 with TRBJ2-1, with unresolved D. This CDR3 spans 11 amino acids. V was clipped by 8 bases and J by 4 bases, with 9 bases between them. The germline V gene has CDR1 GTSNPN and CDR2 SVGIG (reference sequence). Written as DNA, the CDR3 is TGTGCCACAGCACTTTACAATGAGCAGTTCTTC. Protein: CATALYNEQFF. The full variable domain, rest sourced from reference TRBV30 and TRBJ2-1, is SQTIHQWPATLVQPVGSPLSLECTVEGTSNPNLYWYRQAAGRGLQLLFYSVGIGQISSEVPQNLSASRPQDRQFILSSKKLLLSDSGFYLCATALYNEQFFGPGTRLTVL.

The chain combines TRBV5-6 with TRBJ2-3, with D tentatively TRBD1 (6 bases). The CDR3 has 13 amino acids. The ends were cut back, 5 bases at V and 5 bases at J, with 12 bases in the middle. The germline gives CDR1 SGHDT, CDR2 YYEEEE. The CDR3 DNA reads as TGTGCCAGCAGGGGCAGGGGAAGAGATACGCAGTATTTT. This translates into CASRGRGRDTQYF.

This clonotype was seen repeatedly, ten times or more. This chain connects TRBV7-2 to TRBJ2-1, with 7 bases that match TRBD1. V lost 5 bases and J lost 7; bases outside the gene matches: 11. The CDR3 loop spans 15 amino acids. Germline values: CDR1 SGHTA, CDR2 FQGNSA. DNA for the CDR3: TGTGCCAGCAGCGGTAGATTTGGGACAGTTAATGAGCAGTTCTTC. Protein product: CASSGRFGTVNEQFF.

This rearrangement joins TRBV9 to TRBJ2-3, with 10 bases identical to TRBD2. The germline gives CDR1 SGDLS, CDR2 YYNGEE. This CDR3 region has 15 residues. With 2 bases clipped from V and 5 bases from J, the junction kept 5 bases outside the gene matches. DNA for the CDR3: TGTGCCAGCAGCGTCGAGCGGGGGGGCCAAGATACGCAGTATTTT. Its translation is CASSVERGGQDTQYF.

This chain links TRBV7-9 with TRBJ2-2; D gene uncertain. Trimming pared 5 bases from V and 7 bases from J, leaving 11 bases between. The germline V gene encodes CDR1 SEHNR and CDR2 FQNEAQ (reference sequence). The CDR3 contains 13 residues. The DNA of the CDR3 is TGTGCCAGCAGCGCGAAACGTGACGGGGAGCTGTTTTTT. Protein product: CASSAKRDGELFF.

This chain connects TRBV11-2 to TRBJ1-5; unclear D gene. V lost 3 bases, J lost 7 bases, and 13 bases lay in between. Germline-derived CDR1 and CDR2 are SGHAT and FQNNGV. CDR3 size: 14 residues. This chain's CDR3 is CASSFGGQEQPQHF. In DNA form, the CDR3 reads TGTGCCAGCAGCTTCGGAGGGCAGGAACAGCCCCAGCATTTT.

The CDR3 loop is CASSLVGSEETQYF. DNA of the CDR3: TGTGCCAGCAGCTTAGTGGGTTCTGAAGAGACCCAGTACTTC. V is TRBV7-9 and J is TRBJ2-5; unclear D gene. V was clipped by 1 base and J by 3 bases, with 9 bases between them. This CDR3 is built from 14 residues. Germline V gene data show CDR1 as SEHNR and CDR2 as FQNEAQ (reference sequence).

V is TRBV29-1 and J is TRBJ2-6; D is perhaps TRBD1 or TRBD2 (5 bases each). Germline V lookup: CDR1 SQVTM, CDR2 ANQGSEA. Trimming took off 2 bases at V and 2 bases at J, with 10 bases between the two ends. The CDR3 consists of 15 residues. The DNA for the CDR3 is TGCAGCGTTGAATCTTGGGGGACTGGGGCCAACGTCCTGACTTTC. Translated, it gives CSVESWGTGANVLTF.

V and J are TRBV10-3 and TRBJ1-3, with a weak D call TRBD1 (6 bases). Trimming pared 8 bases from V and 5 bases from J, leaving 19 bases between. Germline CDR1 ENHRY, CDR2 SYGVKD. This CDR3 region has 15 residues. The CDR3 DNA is TGTGCCATCGAAAACCCCCTGGACAGCAGAAACACCATATATTTT. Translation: CAIENPLDSRNTIYF.

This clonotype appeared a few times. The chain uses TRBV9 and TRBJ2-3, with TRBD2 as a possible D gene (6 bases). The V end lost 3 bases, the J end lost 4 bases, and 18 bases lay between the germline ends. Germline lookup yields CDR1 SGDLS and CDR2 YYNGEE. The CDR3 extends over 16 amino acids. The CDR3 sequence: CASSASGLRYPDTQYF. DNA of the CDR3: TGTGCCAGCAGCGCGTCGGGACTCAGATACCCAGATACGCAGTATTTT.

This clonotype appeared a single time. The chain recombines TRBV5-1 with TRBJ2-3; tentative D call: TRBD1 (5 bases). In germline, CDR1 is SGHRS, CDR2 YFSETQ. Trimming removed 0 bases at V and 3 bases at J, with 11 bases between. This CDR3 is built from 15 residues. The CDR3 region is CASSLVQGYTDTQYF. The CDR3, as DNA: TGCGCCAGCAGCTTGGTCCAGGGTTATACAGATACGCAGTATTTT.